These T cell receptor beta chains were read from a single sample in a study of T cell responses to AZD1222 COVID-19 vaccine. Clones were sequenced by immunoSEQ multiplex PCR, and TCRdb holds only the in-frame ones, with some missing. There are around 30,000 clones in the sample; nearly 95% occur only once, and about 8% lies in the top ten. The sequences come from peripheral blood, collected on day 0 of AZD1222 vaccination. The receptor source for this set is an adult in good health. Each CDR3 is given with its conserved first and last residue. D genes are given only for firm matches. Rows give clone size only sometimes, using once, few, many, or a class for an expanded clone.

CDR3	DNA	J	V	D	size
CASSSASGVTYNEQFF	TGCGCCAGCAGCTCCGCGTCGGGGGTCACCTACAATGAGCAGTTCTTC	TRBJ2-1	TRBV5-1	.	.
CASRLRGPFNTEAFF	TGTGCCAGTAGACTAAGGGGGCCTTTCAACACTGAAGCTTTCTTT	TRBJ1-1	TRBV19	TRBD1	once
CASGRQGDEQFF	TGTGCCAGCGGTCGACAGGGGGATGAGCAGTTCTTC	TRBJ2-1	TRBV11-3	TRBD1	.
CASSRDRGGQGDEKLFF	TGCGCCAGCAGCCGGGACCGAGGGGGACAGGGTGATGAAAAACTGTTTTTT	TRBJ1-4	TRBV4-3	TRBD1	.
CASSQAATGFLNYEQYF	TGCGCCAGCAGCCAAGCCGCTACAGGGTTCCTCAACTACGAGCAGTACTTC	TRBJ2-7	TRBV4-1	.	.
CASSPPIHTLYNEQFF	TGTGCCAGCTCACCACCGATACATACCCTTTACAATGAGCAGTTCTTC	TRBJ2-1	TRBV18	.	.
CASSPGTGNQPQHF	TGTGCCAGCAGCCCCGGGACAGGGAATCAGCCCCAGCATTTT	TRBJ1-5	TRBV2	TRBD1	.
CASTLGGVSPLHF	TGTGCCAGCACCCTTGGTGGGGTCTCGCCCCTCCACTTT	TRBJ1-6	TRBV6-5	.	.
CASRGTALGYGYTF	TGTGCCAGCCGTGGTACGGCCCTTGGCTATGGCTACACCTTC	TRBJ1-2	TRBV9	.	.
CASSFQGRGYTF	TGTGCCAGCAGTTTTCAGGGCCGGGGCTACACCTTC	TRBJ1-2	TRBV2	.	.
CASSVESGSAYEQYF	TGTGCCAGCAGCGTAGAGAGCGGGAGTGCCTACGAGCAGTACTTC	TRBJ2-7	TRBV9	TRBD2	.
CASSPVGRDREQYF	TGTGCCAGCTCACCAGTCGGCAGGGATCGCGAGCAGTACTTC	TRBJ2-7	TRBV18	.	.
CASSFGTGVDTEAFF	TGTGCCAGCAGCTTTGGTACAGGGGTTGACACTGAAGCTTTCTTT	TRBJ1-1	TRBV7-6	TRBD1	.
CASSYEAGGYNEQFF	TGTGCCAGCAGTTACGAAGCGGGAGGGTACAATGAGCAGTTCTTC	TRBJ2-1	TRBV6-6	TRBD2	.
CASSYTWGAGNEQFF	TGTGCCAGCAGTTACACCTGGGGAGCGGGAAATGAGCAGTTCTTC	TRBJ2-1	TRBV6-5	TRBD2	.
CASSQVDEQYF	TGTGCCAGCAGCCAGGTCGACGAGCAGTACTTC	TRBJ2-7	TRBV5-4	.	once
CASSRYTPNDGYTF	TGTGCCAGCAGCCGTTATACCCCGAATGATGGCTACACCTTC	TRBJ1-2	TRBV7-2	.	.
CASTRAGGPDTQYF	TGTGCCAGCACCAGGGCGGGGGGGCCAGATACGCAGTATTTT	TRBJ2-3	TRBV25-1	TRBD2	.
CASCQLGANTEAFF	TGTGCCAGCTGTCAATTGGGCGCGAACACTGAAGCTTTCTTT	TRBJ1-1	TRBV27	.	few
CASSYSGERLQYF	TGTGCCAGCAGTTACTCGGGAGAGCGCCTCCAGTACTTC	TRBJ2-5	TRBV6-5	.	once
CAWRAQGNYEQYF	TGTGCCTGGAGGGCACAGGGAAACTACGAGCAGTACTTC	TRBJ2-7	TRBV30	.	.
CASSPWENTGELFF	TGTGCCAGCTCACCATGGGAAAACACCGGGGAGCTGTTTTTT	TRBJ2-2	TRBV18	.	.
CASSYYGQSSYEQYF	TGTGCCAGCAGTTACTATGGACAGAGCTCCTACGAGCAGTACTTC	TRBJ2-7	TRBV6-5	.	.
CASSVSGRAGEQYF	TGTGCCAGCAGCGTGAGCGGGAGGGCAGGCGAGCAGTACTTC	TRBJ2-7	TRBV9	TRBD2	once
CASSVGKIENYGYTF	TGTGCCAGCAGCGTAGGCAAAATAGAAAACTATGGCTACACCTTC	TRBJ1-2	TRBV9	.	.
CASSFPSGPSTDTQYF	TGTGCCAGCAGCTTTCCTAGCGGTCCTAGCACAGATACGCAGTATTTT	TRBJ2-3	TRBV5-6	TRBD2	.
CASADRSSYNEQFF	TGTGCCAGCGCGGACAGGAGCTCCTACAATGAGCAGTTCTTC	TRBJ2-1	TRBV18	TRBD1	.
CASSQVTRNSPLHF	TGTGCCAGCAGCCAAGTGACTCGTAATTCACCCCTCCACTTT	TRBJ1-6	TRBV3-1/TRBV3-2	.	.
CASSYSLADRGNYEQYF	TGTGCCAGCAGTTACTCTCTAGCGGACAGAGGAAACTACGAGCAGTACTTC	TRBJ2-7	TRBV6-2/TRBV6-3	.	once
CASSQFAVYTF	TGTGCCAGCAGCCAGTTCGCGGTCTACACCTTC	TRBJ1-2	TRBV3-1/TRBV3-2	.	.
CASSIGGQGSEKLFF	TGTGCCAGTAGTATTGGGGGACAGGGGTCTGAAAAACTGTTTTTT	TRBJ1-4	TRBV19	TRBD1	.
CASSIRASGGSYNEQFF	TGTGCCAGTAGTATAAGAGCTAGCGGGGGCTCCTACAATGAGCAGTTCTTC	TRBJ2-1	TRBV19	TRBD2	.
CASRGAGAEAFF	TGTGCCAGCCGGGGGGCCGGAGCTGAAGCTTTCTTT	TRBJ1-1	TRBV19	.	.
CASSTRRPRDGQPQHF	TGTGCCAGCAGCACCCGCCGCCCGAGGGACGGTCAGCCCCAGCATTTT	TRBJ1-5	TRBV21-1	.	.
CASSQVRTGNDGYTF	TGCGCCAGCAGCCAAGTTAGGACAGGGAACGATGGCTACACCTTC	TRBJ1-2	TRBV4-1	TRBD1	.
CASSPGTIGDKNIQYF	TGTGCCAGCAGTCCCGGGACTATAGGGGACAAAAACATTCAGTACTTC	TRBJ2-4	TRBV6-2/TRBV6-3	TRBD2	.
CASSQPGLSGGAGDTDTQYF	TGCGCCAGCAGCCAGCCTGGCCTTAGCGGGGGGGCCGGAGACACAGATACGCAGTATTTT	TRBJ2-3	TRBV4-1	TRBD2	.
CASSILMNTEAFF	TGTGCCAGCAGTATCCTCATGAACACTGAAGCTTTCTTT	TRBJ1-1	TRBV12-3/TRBV12-4	.	.
CASSLLGANTEAFF	TGTGCCAGCAGCTTATTAGGGGCAAACACTGAAGCTTTCTTT	TRBJ1-1	TRBV7-2	.	.
CASRGTESNYGYTF	TGTGCCAGTAGAGGGACAGAATCTAACTATGGCTACACCTTC	TRBJ1-2	TRBV19	TRBD1	.
CASRLSGVMNTEAFF	TGTGCCAGCAGGTTATCAGGCGTTATGAACACTGAAGCTTTCTTT	TRBJ1-1	TRBV28	.	.
CATSDTGQGRYTGTDTQYF	TGTGCCACCAGTGACACTGGACAGGGACGTTATACCGGCACAGATACGCAGTATTTT	TRBJ2-3	TRBV24-1	TRBD1	.
CASRWTSYTEAFF	TGTGCCAGCAGGTGGACCTCATACACTGAAGCTTTCTTT	TRBJ1-1	TRBV5-5	.	.
CASSLGGADGYTF	TGTGCCAGCAGCCTCGGAGGGGCGGATGGCTACACCTTC	TRBJ1-2	TRBV5-6	.	.
CASRDRDATEAFF	TGTGCCAGCCGGGACAGGGATGCCACTGAAGCTTTCTTT	TRBJ1-1	TRBV10-3	TRBD1	.
CASSPDRVGYTF	TGTGCCAGCAGCCCTGACAGGGTTGGCTACACCTTC	TRBJ1-2	TRBV5-4	TRBD1	.
CASTGTYTEAFF	TGTGCCAGCACCGGGACCTACACTGAAGCTTTCTTT	TRBJ1-1	TRBV25-1	.	.
CASSPANSPLHF	TGTGCCAGCTCACCAGCGAATTCACCCCTCCACTTT	TRBJ1-6	TRBV18	.	.
CASSFRLAGVGDTQYF	TGTGCCAGCAGTTTCAGACTAGCGGGAGTCGGGGATACGCAGTATTTT	TRBJ2-3	TRBV27	TRBD2	.
CASSQGWHKGPQPQHF	TGTGCCAGCAGCCAAGGCTGGCATAAAGGTCCTCAGCCCCAGCATTTT	TRBJ1-5	TRBV3-1/TRBV3-2	.	.
CASSWARGRNQPQHF	TGTGCCAGTAGTTGGGCCAGGGGGCGTAATCAGCCCCAGCATTTT	TRBJ1-5	TRBV19	TRBD1	.
CATSVSSTDTQYF	TGTGCCACCAGCGTATCTAGCACAGATACGCAGTATTTT	TRBJ2-3	TRBV15	.	.
CASSQGNGGQINQPQHF	TGTGCCAGCAGCCAAGGCAACGGGGGACAGATCAATCAGCCCCAGCATTTT	TRBJ1-5	TRBV4-2	TRBD1	.
CASSEATGVQYEQYF	TGTGCCAGCAGTGAAGCTACAGGGGTCCAGTACGAGCAGTACTTC	TRBJ2-7	TRBV6-1	TRBD1	.
CASSWAPRFTDTQYF	TGTGCCAGCAGTTGGGCACCCCGATTCACAGATACGCAGTATTTT	TRBJ2-3	TRBV27	.	once